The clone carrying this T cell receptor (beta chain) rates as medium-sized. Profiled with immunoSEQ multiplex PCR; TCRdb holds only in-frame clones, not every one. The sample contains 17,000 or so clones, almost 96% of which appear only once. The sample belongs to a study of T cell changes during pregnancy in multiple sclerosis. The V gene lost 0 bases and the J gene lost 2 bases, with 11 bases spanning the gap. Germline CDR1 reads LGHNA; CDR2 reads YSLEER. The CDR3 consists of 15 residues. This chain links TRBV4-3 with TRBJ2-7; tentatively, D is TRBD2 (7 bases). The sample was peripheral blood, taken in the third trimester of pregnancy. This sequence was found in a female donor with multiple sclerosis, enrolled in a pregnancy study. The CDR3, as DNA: TGCGCCAGCAGCCAAGAATCGGGGGGCGCCTACGAGCAGTACTTC. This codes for CASSQESGGAYEQYF.